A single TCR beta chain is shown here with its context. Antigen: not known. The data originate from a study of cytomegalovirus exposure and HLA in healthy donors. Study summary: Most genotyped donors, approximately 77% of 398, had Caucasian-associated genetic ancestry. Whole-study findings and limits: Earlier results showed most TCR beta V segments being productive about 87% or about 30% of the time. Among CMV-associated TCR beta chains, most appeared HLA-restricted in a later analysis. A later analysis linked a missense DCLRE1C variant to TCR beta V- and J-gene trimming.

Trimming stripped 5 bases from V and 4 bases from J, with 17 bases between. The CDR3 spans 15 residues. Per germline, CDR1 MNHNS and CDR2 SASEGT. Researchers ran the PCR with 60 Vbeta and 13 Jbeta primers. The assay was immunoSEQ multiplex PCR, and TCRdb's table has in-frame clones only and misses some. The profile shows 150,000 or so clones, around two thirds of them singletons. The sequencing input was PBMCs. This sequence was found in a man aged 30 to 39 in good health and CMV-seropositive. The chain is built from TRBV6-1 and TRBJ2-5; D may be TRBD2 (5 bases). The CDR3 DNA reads TGTGCCAGCAGTTCGGCTAGAGGGTGGGGAGAGACCCAGTACTTC. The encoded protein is CASSSARGWGETQYF.